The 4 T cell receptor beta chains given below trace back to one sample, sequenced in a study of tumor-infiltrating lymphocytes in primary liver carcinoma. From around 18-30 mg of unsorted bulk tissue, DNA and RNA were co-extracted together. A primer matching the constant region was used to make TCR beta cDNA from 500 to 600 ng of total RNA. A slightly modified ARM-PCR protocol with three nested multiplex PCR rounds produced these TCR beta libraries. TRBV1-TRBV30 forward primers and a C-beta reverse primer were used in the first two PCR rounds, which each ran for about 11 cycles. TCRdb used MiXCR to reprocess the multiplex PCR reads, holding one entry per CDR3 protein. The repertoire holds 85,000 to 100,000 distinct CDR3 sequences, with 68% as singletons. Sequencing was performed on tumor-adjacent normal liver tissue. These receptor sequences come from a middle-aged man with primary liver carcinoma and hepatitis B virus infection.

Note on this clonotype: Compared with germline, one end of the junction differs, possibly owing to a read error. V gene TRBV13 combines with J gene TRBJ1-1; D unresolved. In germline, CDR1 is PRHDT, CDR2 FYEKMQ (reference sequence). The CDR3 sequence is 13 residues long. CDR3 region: CASSLTQSTEAFF. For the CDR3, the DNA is TGCGCCAGCAGTTTAACGCAGAGCACTGAAGCTTTCTTT.

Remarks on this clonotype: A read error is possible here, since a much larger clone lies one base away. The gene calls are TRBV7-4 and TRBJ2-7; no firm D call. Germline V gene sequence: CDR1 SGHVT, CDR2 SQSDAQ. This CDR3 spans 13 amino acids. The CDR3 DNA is TGTGCCAGCTGCTTCAAATCTGACTACGAGCAGTACTTC. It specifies CASCFKSDYEQYF.

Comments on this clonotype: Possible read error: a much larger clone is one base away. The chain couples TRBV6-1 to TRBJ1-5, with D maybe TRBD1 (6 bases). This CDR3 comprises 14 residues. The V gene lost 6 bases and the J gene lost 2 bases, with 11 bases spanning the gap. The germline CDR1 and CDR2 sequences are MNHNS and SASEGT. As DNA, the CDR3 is TGTGCCAGCAGGCCCGGGACATGCAATCAGCCCCAGCATTTT. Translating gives CASRPGTCNQPQHF.

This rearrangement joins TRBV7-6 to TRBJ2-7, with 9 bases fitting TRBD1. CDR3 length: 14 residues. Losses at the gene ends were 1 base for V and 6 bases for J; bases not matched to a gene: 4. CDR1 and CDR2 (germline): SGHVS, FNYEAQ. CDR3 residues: CASSLVTGGSEQYF. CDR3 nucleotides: TGTGCCAGCAGCTTAGTCACAGGGGGCTCCGAGCAGTACTTC.